A selection of T cell receptor beta chains follows, all from one sample in a study of PD-L1 blockade in urothelial cancer. TCRdb's copy holds only in-frame clones and misses some; the assay was immunoSEQ multiplex PCR. The sample carries some 100,000 clones, 90% to 95% recorded once. The source was PBMCs, collected around atezolizumab (anti-PD-L1) treatment. The receptors were gathered from a woman older than 75 with urothelial cancer. CDR3s include the opening cysteine and the closing phenylalanine or tryptophan. A D gene is named only where the DNA matches it firmly. Only part of the rows carry a size: once, few, many, or a class if the clone is expanded.

>-|TRBJ2-3|TRBD2|16|TRBV5-1
CASSSPSGRDLDTQYF
TGCGCCAGCAGCTCCCCGAGCGGGAGAGACCTAGATACGCAGTATTTT
>-|TRBJ2-3|-|15|TRBV5-4
CASSPQAGGTDTQYF
TGTGCCAGCAGCCCCCAAGCGGGCGGCACAGATACGCAGTATTTT
>few|TRBJ1-1|-|11|TRBV2
CASSGGTEAFF
TGTGCCAGCAGCGGGGGGACTGAAGCTTTCTTT
>-|TRBJ2-7|-|12|TRBV11-2
CASSPAGHEQYF
TGTGCCAGCAGCCCCGCGGGACACGAGCAGTACTTC
>-|TRBJ2-1|-|14|TRBV9
CASSVGGSYNEQFF
TGTGCCAGCAGCGTGGGGGGATCCTACAATGAGCAGTTCTTC
>-|TRBJ2-1|-|15|TRBV7-7
CASSSSETQGNEQFF
TGTGCCAGCAGCTCTAGCGAGACTCAGGGCAATGAGCAGTTCTTC
>once|TRBJ2-3|-|15|TRBV23-1
CASSSRWGLGFPQYF
TGCGCCAGCAGCTCTCGGTGGGGACTTGGTTTTCCGCAGTATTTT
>-|TRBJ2-1|-|17|TRBV5-6
CASSKTGRSSSYNEQFF
TGTGCCAGCAGCAAGACTGGCCGGTCGAGCTCCTACAATGAGCAGTTCTTC
>-|TRBJ1-1|TRBD1|16|TRBV5-1
CASSPTRGQGDTEAFF
TGCGCCAGCAGCCCGACCCGCGGACAGGGAGATACTGAAGCTTTCTTT
>few|TRBJ2-1|TRBD1|13|TRBV2
CASSGQGYNEQFF
TGTGCCAGCAGTGGACAGGGATACAATGAGCAGTTCTTC
>-|TRBJ2-1|-|15|TRBV28
CASSSRISGVSEQFF
TGTGCCAGCAGTTCAAGGATTTCGGGGGTGAGTGAGCAGTTCTTC
>once|TRBJ2-5|-|13|TRBV29-1
CSVGEGLQETQYF
TGCAGCGTTGGAGAGGGGCTACAAGAGACCCAGTACTTC
>-|TRBJ1-1|-|14|TRBV7-9
CASSPRTVNTEAFF
TGTGCCAGCAGCCCTAGGACAGTGAACACTGAAGCTTTCTTT
>-|TRBJ1-5|TRBD1|15|TRBV19
CASAPPTGAHQPQHF
TGTGCCAGTGCCCCCCCGACAGGGGCGCATCAGCCCCAGCATTTT
>-|TRBJ1-2|-|11|TRBV2
CAAGEIYGYTF
TGTGCAGCAGGGGAAATCTATGGCTACACCTTC
>-|TRBJ2-3|-|15|TRBV28
CASSLAGEGTDTQYF
TGTGCCAGCAGTTTAGCCGGGGAGGGCACAGATACGCAGTATTTT
>few|TRBJ2-7|-|13|TRBV19
CASSGRWGGEQYF
TGTGCCAGCAGCGGACGGTGGGGTGGAGAGCAGTACTTC
>-|TRBJ2-3|-|16|TRBV2
CASSDWRDRTTDTQYF
TGTGCCAGCAGTGATTGGAGGGATCGGACCACAGATACGCAGTATTTT
>-|TRBJ1-5|-|15|TRBV7-6
CASSVEDSGAQPQHF
TGTGCCAGCAGCGTAGAGGACAGCGGTGCTCAGCCCCAGCATTTT
>few|TRBJ1-1|-|16|TRBV25-1
CASSAYHGGMNTEAFF
TGTGCCAGCAGTGCCTATCACGGGGGAATGAACACTGAAGCTTTCTTT
>-|TRBJ2-1|-|14|TRBV5-6
CASRRLISYNEQFF
TGTGCCAGCAGAAGACTGATCTCCTACAATGAGCAGTTCTTC
>-|TRBJ2-1|-|14|TRBV7-2
CASSLQASYNEQFF
TGTGCCAGCAGCCTCCAGGCCTCCTACAATGAGCAGTTCTTC
>-|TRBJ1-4|TRBD1|17|TRBV5-1
CASSLDSGQGTNEKLFF
TGCGCCAGCAGCTTGGACTCGGGACAGGGAACAAATGAAAAACTGTTTTTT
>-|TRBJ1-1|-|15|TRBV4-2
CASSQEVTREAEAFF
TGTGCCAGCAGCCAAGAAGTGACCCGGGAAGCTGAAGCTTTCTTT
>-|TRBJ1-3|-|15|TRBV18
CASSPAEGFANTIYF
TGTGCCAGCTCACCAGCGGAGGGGTTTGCAAACACCATATATTTT
>-|TRBJ2-3|TRBD1|16|TRBV29-1
CSVVPADRGKTDTQYF
TGCAGCGTCGTACCCGCCGACAGGGGAAAAACAGATACGCAGTATTTT
>-|TRBJ2-7|-|13|TRBV30
CAWSGLPGNEQYF
TGTGCCTGGAGTGGACTCCCCGGCAACGAGCAGTACTTC
>-|TRBJ2-7|TRBD1|14|TRBV19
CASSRGQDLYEQYF
TGTGCCAGTAGTAGGGGACAGGACCTCTACGAGCAGTACTTC
>-|TRBJ1-2|-|13|TRBV2
CASTGLRDYGYTF
TGTGCCAGCACAGGGCTGCGTGACTATGGCTACACCTTC
>-|TRBJ2-7|-|14|TRBV25-1
CASSETGRFGEQYF
TGTGCCAGCAGTGAAACTGGGAGATTCGGTGAGCAGTACTTC
>-|TRBJ2-6|TRBD2|16|TRBV6-1
CASSGWGGSGANVLTF
TGTGCCAGCAGTGGATGGGGGGGCTCTGGGGCCAACGTCCTGACTTTC
>-|TRBJ1-3|-|14|TRBV28
CASSSVRSGNTIYF
TGTGCCAGCAGTTCCGTCCGCTCTGGAAACACCATATATTTT
>-|TRBJ2-7|TRBD1|15|TRBV27
CASSPGGTGGYEQYF
TGTGCCAGCAGTCCGGGAGGGACAGGGGGCTACGAGCAGTACTTC
>-|TRBJ1-1|-|14|TRBV2
CASSEGGGGTEAFF
TGTGCCAGCAGTGAAGGAGGGGGGGGTACTGAAGCTTTCTTT
>once|TRBJ2-1|-|15|TRBV2
CASSRDRNSYNEQFF
TGTGCCAGCAGTAGAGACAGAAACTCCTACAATGAGCAGTTCTTC
>few|TRBJ1-1|-|11|TRBV29-1
CSVVGGLEAFF
TGCAGCGTTGTCGGAGGGCTCGAAGCTTTCTTT
>-|TRBJ2-7|TRBD1|13|TRBV7-2
CASSRDRAYEQYF
TGTGCCAGCAGCCGGGACAGGGCGTACGAGCAGTACTTC
>-|TRBJ1-1|-|17|TRBV10-3
CAISESDAGYENTEAFF
TGTGCCATCAGTGAGTCTGATGCAGGGTATGAAAACACTGAAGCTTTCTTT
>-|TRBJ2-7|TRBD2|14|TRBV6-1
CASRAGVQDYEQYF
TGTGCCAGCAGAGCGGGGGTTCAGGACTACGAGCAGTACTTC
>-|TRBJ2-2|-|16|TRBV10-1
CASSETGDLYTGELFF
TGCGCCAGCAGTGAGACAGGTGACCTTTACACCGGGGAGCTGTTTTTT
>-|TRBJ2-4|TRBD1|14|TRBV6-5
CASSSTGTKNIQYF
TGTGCCAGCAGTTCGACAGGGACCAAAAACATTCAGTACTTC
>once|TRBJ2-1|-|13|TRBV7-2
CASSLGLRGEQFF
TGTGCCAGCAGCTTAGGGCTCAGGGGTGAGCAGTTCTTC
>-|TRBJ2-7|TRBD2|16|TRBV7-2
CASSLAPGLAFYEQYF
TGTGCCAGCAGCTTAGCCCCGGGACTAGCATTCTACGAGCAGTACTTC
>-|TRBJ1-1|-|15|TRBV5-1
CASSPWGVMNTEAFF
TGCGCCAGCAGCCCCTGGGGAGTCATGAACACTGAAGCTTTCTTT
>-|TRBJ1-1|TRBD1|14|TRBV10-2
CASTGGNRGTEAFF
TGCGCCAGCACAGGGGGGAACCGGGGCACTGAAGCTTTCTTT
>-|TRBJ1-5|TRBD1|15|TRBV18
CASSVGGYSNQPQHF
TGTGCCAGCTCGGTAGGGGGCTATAGCAATCAGCCCCAGCATTTT
>-|TRBJ2-7|-|15|TRBV7-2
CASSLEAGSIYEQYF
TGTGCCAGCAGCTTAGAGGCAGGGTCCATTTACGAGCAGTACTTC
>-|TRBJ2-1|TRBD2|16|TRBV7-2
CASSSGLAGRRNEQFF
TGTGCCAGCAGTTCGGGACTAGCGGGCCGGCGCAATGAGCAGTTCTTC
>-|TRBJ2-5|-|14|TRBV5-4
CASNSVGGTGTQYF
TGTGCCAGCAACTCGGTAGGGGGTACTGGGACCCAGTACTTC
>-|TRBJ2-7|-|12|TRBV7-2
CASSSSSAEQYF
TGTGCCAGCAGCTCGTCTAGCGCCGAGCAGTACTTC
>-|TRBJ1-4|TRBD1|15|TRBV15
CATSRTGFTNEKLFF
TGTGCCACCAGCAGGACAGGGTTCACTAATGAAAAACTGTTTTTT
>-|TRBJ2-3|-|15|TRBV4-1
CASSQPGQVTDTQYF
TGCGCCAGCAGCCAACCGGGACAAGTCACAGATACGCAGTATTTT
>-|TRBJ2-1|TRBD2|15|TRBV10-3
CAIRGGTSGSDEQFF
TGTGCCATCAGGGGCGGGACTAGCGGGAGTGATGAGCAGTTCTTC
>-|TRBJ2-3|-|15|TRBV5-1
CASSSGGGGTDTQYF
TGCGCCAGCAGCTCCGGGGGTGGCGGCACAGATACGCAGTATTTT
>-|TRBJ2-7|-|13|TRBV11-2
CASSLTNSYEQYF
TGTGCCAGCAGCTTGACTAATTCCTACGAGCAGTACTTC